Given below is one T cell receptor beta chain in context. Its antigen is unidentified. The V gene end was trimmed by 6 bases and the J gene end by 4 bases; junction bases not matched to a gene: 3. Per germline, CDR1 SNHLY and CDR2 FYNNEI. The CDR3 has 14 amino acids. This specimen comes from a study of OX40 agonist ivuxolimab in advanced cancers. Study at large: Previous treatment with anti-PD-1, anti-PD-L1 or anti-CTLA-4 therapy was allowed; about 44% had received some. Three patients, one with hepatocellular carcinoma and two with cutaneous melanoma, achieved partial responses.

Study-level findings and limits: Among T cells, CD8+ cells averaged more expanded clones than CD4+ cells. Among the lowest levels of clonal expansion were found in partial responders at 0.1-3.0 mg/kg.

Clones were sequenced by immunoSEQ multiplex PCR, and TCRdb holds only the in-frame ones, with some missing. The data hold some 70,000 clones, with 75% to 90% observed a single time. The chain carries TRBV2 and TRBJ1-4; 9 bases fit TRBD1. The starting material was CD4+ or CD8+ T cells sorted from blood, obtained in a trial of the OX40 agonist ivuxolimab. The sequence came from an adult with an advanced solid tumor such as melanoma, head and neck, liver or kidney cancer. The CDR3 DNA reads TGTGCCAGCAGGGGGACAGGGTTTAATGAAAAACTGTTTTTT. This encodes CASRGTGFNEKLFF.